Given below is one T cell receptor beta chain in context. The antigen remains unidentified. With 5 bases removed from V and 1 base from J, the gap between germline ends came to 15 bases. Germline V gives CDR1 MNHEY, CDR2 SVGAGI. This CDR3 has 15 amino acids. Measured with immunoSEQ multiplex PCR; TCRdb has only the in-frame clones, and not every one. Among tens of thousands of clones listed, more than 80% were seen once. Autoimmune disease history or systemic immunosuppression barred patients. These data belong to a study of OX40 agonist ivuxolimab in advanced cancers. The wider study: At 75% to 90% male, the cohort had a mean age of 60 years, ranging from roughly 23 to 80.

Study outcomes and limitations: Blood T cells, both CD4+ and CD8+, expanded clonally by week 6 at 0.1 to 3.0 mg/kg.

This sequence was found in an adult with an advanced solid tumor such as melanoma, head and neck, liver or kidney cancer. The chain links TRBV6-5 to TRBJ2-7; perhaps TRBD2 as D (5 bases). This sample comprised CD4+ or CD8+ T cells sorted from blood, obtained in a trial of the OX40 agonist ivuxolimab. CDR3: CASSATDFFSYEQYF. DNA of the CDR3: TGTGCCAGCAGTGCGACGGACTTTTTTTCCTACGAGCAGTACTTC.